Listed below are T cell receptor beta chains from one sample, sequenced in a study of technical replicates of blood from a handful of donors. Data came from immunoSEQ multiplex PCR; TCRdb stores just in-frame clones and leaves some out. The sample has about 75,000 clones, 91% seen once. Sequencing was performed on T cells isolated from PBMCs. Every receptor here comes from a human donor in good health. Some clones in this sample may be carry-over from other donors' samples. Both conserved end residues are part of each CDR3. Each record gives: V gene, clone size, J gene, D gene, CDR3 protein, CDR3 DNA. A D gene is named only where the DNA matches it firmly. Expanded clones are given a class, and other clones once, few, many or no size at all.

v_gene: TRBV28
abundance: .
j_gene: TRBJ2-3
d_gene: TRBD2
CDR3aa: CASSLPGGADTQYF
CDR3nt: TGTGCCAGCAGTTTGCCGGGAGGGGCAGATACGCAGTATTTT

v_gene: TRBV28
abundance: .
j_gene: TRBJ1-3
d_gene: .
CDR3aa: CASSLGGSRGGNTIYF
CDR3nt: TGTGCCAGCAGTTTGGGTGGGTCACGAGGTGGAAACACCATATATTTT

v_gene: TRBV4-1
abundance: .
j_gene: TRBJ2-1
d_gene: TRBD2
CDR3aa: CASSQVWREDSYNEQFF
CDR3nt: TGCGCCAGCAGCCAAGTCTGGCGGGAGGATTCCTACAATGAGCAGTTCTTC

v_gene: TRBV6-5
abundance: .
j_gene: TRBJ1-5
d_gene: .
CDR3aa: CASSTLWASNQPQHF
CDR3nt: TGTGCCAGCAGTACCCTTTGGGCTAGCAATCAGCCCCAGCATTTT

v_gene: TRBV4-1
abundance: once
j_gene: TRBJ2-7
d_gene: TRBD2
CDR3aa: CASSQAGGSYEQYF
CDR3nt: TGCGCCAGCAGCCAAGCGGGGGGGTCCTACGAGCAGTACTTC

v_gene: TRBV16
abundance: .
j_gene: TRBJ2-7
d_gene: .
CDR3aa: CASSPASLDEQYF
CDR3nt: TGTGCCAGCAGCCCGGCTAGCTTGGACGAGCAGTACTTC

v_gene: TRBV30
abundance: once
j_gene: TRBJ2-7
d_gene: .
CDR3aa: CAWTRGQSYEQYF
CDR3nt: TGTGCCTGGACTAGAGGACAGTCCTACGAGCAGTACTTC

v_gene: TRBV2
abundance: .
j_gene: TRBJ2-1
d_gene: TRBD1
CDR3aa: CASSPGTGNLFF
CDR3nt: TGTGCCAGCAGTCCCGGGACAGGGAATCTGTTCTTC

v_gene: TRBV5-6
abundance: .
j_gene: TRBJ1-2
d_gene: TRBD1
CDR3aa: CASSSLMTGGHGYTF
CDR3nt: TGTGCCAGCAGCTCTCTGATGACAGGGGGCCATGGCTACACCTTC

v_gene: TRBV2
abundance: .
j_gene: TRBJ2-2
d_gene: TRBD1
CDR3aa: CASAGDRVDGELFF
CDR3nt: TGTGCCAGCGCCGGCGACAGGGTCGACGGGGAGCTGTTTTTT

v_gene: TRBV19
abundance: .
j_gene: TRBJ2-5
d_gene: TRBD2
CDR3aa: CASSTSGGQETQYF
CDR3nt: TGTGCCAGTAGTACTAGCGGGGGGCAAGAGACCCAGTACTTC

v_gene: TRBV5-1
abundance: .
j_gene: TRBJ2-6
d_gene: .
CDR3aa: CASSLRAGAGANVLTF
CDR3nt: TGCGCCAGCAGCTTGAGGGCAGGGGCAGGGGCCAACGTCCTGACTTTC

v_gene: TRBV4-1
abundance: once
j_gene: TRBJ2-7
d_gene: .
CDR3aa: CASSQVGGEQYF
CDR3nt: TGCGCCAGCAGCCAAGTAGGGGGAGAGCAGTACTTC

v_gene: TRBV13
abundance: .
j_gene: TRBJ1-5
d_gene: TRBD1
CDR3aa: CASSFGQGLNQPQHF
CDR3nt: TGTGCCAGCAGCTTCGGACAGGGACTAAATCAGCCCCAGCATTTT

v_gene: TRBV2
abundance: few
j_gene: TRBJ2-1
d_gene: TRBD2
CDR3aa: CASSPGLAGGSYNEQFF
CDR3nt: TGTGCCAGCAGCCCGGGACTAGCGGGAGGCTCTTACAATGAGCAGTTCTTC

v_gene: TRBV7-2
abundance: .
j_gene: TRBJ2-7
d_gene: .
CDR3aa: CASSFAREKTYEQYF
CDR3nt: TGTGCCAGCAGCTTCGCAAGGGAGAAAACCTACGAGCAGTACTTC

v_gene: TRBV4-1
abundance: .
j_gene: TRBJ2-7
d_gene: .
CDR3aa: CASSQDGGSYEQYF
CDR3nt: TGCGCCAGCAGCCAAGATGGGGGCTCCTACGAGCAGTACTTC

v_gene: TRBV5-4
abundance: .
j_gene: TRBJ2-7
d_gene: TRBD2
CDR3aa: CASSSGLAASYEQYF
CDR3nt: TGTGCCAGCAGCTCAGGACTAGCGGCATCCTACGAGCAGTACTTC

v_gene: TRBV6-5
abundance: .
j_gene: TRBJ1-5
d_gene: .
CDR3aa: CASSVRRGGNQPQHF
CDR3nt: TGTGCCAGCAGTGTTAGACGGGGGGGAAATCAGCCCCAGCATTTT

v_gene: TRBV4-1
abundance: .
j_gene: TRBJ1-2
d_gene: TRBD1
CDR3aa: CASSQRGTAYGYTF
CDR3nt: TGCGCCAGCAGCCAACGAGGGACAGCCTATGGCTACACCTTC

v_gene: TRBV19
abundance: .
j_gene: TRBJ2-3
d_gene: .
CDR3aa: CASSLQGQAADTQYF
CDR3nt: TGTGCCAGTAGTTTACAGGGTCAGGCGGCAGATACGCAGTATTTT

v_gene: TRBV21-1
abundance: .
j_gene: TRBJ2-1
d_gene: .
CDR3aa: CASSKARTTTSGDYNEQFF
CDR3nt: TGTGCCAGCAGCAAAGCACGAACCACCACTAGCGGAGACTACAATGAGCAGTTCTTC

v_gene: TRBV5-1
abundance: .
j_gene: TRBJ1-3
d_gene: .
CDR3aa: CASSLVPTTGNTIYF
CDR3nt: TGCGCCAGCAGCTTGGTGCCAACTACAGGAAACACCATATATTTT

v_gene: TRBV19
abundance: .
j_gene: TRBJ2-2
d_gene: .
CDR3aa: CASSIHSNTGELFF
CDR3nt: TGTGCCAGTAGTATTCACTCTAACACCGGGGAGCTGTTTTTT

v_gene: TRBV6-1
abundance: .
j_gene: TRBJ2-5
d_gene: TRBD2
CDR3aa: CASSEATSGRETQYF
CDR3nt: TGTGCCAGCAGTGAAGCCACTAGCGGGAGAGAGACCCAGTACTTC

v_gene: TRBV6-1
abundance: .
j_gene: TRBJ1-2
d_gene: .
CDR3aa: CASSELIGTPSVSGYTF
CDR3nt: TGTGCCAGCAGTGAGTTAATAGGGACTCCGTCGGTATCCGGCTACACCTTC

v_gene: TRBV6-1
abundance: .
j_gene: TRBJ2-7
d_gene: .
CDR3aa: CASSELVGGSYEQYF
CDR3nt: TGTGCCAGCAGTGAATTAGTAGGGGGATCCTACGAGCAGTACTTC

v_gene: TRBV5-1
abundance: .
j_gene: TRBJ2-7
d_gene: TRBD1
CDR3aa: CASRWDSTYEQYF
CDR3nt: TGCGCCAGCAGATGGGACAGCACCTACGAGCAGTACTTC

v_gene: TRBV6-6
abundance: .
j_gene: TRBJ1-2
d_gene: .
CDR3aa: CASSYFRGELHGYTF
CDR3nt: TGTGCCAGCAGTTACTTCCGGGGAGAATTGCATGGCTACACCTTC

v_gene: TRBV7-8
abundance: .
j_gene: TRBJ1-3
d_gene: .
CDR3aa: CASSLDHDRISGNTIYF
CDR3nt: TGTGCCAGCAGCTTAGACCATGACAGGATCTCTGGAAACACCATATATTTT

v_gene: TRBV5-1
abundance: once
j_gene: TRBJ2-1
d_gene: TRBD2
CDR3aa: CASSSGLAGVNEQFF
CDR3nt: TGCGCCAGCAGCTCTGGACTAGCGGGAGTGAATGAGCAGTTCTTC

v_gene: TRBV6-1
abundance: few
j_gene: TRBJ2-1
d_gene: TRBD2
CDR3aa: CASIPRLAGGNEQFF
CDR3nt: TGTGCCAGCATCCCTCGATTAGCGGGAGGTAATGAGCAGTTCTTC

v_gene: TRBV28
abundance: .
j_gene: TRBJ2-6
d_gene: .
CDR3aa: CASSSRANVLTF
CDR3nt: TGTGCCAGCAGTTCTAGGGCCAACGTCCTGACTTTC

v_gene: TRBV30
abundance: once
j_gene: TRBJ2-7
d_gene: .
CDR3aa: CAWSVRDIYYEQYF
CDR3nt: TGTGCCTGGAGTGTAAGGGACATTTACTACGAGCAGTACTTC

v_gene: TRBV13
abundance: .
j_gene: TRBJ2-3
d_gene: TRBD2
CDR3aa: CASSLGRPGGSDTQYF
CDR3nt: TGTGCCAGCAGCTTAGGGAGACCCGGGGGGTCAGATACGCAGTATTTT

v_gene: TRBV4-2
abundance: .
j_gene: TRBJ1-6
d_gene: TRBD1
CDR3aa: CASSQDEGTDGAGPPLHF
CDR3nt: TGTGCCAGCAGCCAAGATGAGGGGACAGATGGGGCTGGTCCACCCCTCCACTTT

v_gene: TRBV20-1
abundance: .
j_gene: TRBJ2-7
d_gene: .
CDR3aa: CSAPKIYEQYF
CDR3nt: TGCAGTGCTCCAAAAATCTACGAGCAGTACTTC

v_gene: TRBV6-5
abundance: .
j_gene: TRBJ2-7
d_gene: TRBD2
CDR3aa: CASRISGTAYEQYF
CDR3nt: TGTGCCAGCAGAATTAGCGGGACCGCCTACGAGCAGTACTTC

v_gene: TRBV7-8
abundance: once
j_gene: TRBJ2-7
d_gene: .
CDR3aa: CASSLARGAQYEQYF
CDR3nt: TGTGCCAGCAGCTTAGCTCGGGGGGCGCAGTACGAGCAGTACTTC

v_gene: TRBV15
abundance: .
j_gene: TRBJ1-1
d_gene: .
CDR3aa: CATSRDLAGLREAFF
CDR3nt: TGTGCCACCAGCAGAGATCTAGCAGGACTCAGGGAAGCTTTCTTT

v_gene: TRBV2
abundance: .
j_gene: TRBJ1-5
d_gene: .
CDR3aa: CASSEYRVSNQPQHF
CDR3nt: TGTGCCAGCAGCGAATACAGGGTTAGCAATCAGCCCCAGCATTTT

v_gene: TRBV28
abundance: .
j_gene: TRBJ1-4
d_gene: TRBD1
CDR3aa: CASTHRGGNEKLFF
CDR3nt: TGTGCCAGCACCCACAGGGGGGGGAATGAAAAACTGTTTTTT

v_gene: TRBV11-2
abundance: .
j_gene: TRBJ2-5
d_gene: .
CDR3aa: CASTLGRVSPHQETQYF
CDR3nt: TGTGCCAGCACCCTAGGCAGGGTTAGCCCGCACCAAGAGACCCAGTACTTC

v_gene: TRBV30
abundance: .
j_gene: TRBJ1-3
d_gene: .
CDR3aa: CAWSNGGNTIYF
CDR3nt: TGTGCCTGGTCCAATGGCGGAAACACCATATATTTT

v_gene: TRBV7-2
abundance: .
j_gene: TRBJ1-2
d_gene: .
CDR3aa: CASSSPRLYGYTF
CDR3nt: TGTGCCAGCAGCTCGCCCAGACTTTATGGCTACACCTTC

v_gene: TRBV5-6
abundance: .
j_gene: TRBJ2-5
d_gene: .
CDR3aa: CASRYGSLGTQYF
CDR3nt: TGTGCCAGCAGGTACGGGAGTCTAGGGACCCAGTACTTC

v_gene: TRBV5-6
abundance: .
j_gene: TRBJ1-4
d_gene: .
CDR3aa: CASSLPEGRNEKLFF
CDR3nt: TGTGCCAGCAGCTTACCGGAGGGACGTAATGAAAAACTGTTTTTT

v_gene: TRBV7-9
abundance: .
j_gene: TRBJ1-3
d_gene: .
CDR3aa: CASRGLWGNTIYF
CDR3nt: TGTGCCAGCAGGGGCCTCTGGGGAAACACCATATATTTT

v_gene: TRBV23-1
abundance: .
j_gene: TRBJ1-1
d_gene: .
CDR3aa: CASAQSLASTLTEAFF
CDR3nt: TGCGCCAGCGCCCAATCCTTGGCAAGTACCCTCACTGAAGCTTTCTTT

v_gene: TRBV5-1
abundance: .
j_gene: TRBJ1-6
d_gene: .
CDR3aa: CASSLEQGSPLHF
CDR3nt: TGCGCCAGCAGCTTGGAGCAGGGGTCACCCCTCCACTTT

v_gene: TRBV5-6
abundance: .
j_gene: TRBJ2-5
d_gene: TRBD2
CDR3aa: CASSLMAGGPRETQYF
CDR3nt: TGTGCCAGCAGCTTGATGGCGGGAGGGCCTCGAGAGACCCAGTACTTC

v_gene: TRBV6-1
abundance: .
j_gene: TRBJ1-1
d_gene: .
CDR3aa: CAIEGYTEAFF
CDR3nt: TGTGCCATCGAGGGTTACACTGAAGCTTTCTTT

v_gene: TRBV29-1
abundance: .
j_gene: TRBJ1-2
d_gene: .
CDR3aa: CSVAGVSDGYTF
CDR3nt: TGCAGCGTTGCCGGTGTTTCGGATGGCTACACCTTC